The present TCR beta chain was sequenced within a study of T cell responses to AZD1222 COVID-19 vaccine. Study-level points and caveats: There were vaccine-associated CD4 TCRs across spike, dominant at 160-218 and 743-854. Repertoire sampling was restricted to post-peak T cell response timepoints.

This clone came up a few times. The target antigen is unknown. The method was immunoSEQ multiplex PCR; TCRdb's version includes in-frame clones alone and lacks a portion of them. The sample has 95,000 to 130,000 clones, 93% seen once. The sequence was collected from an adult in good health. Sequenced here: peripheral blood, sampled on day 0 of AZD1222 vaccination.

In nucleotides, the CDR3 is TGTGCCAGCAGCGGACTAGCGGGAGGGACCTACGAGCAGTACTTC. Translation: CASSGLAGGTYEQYF. The genes are TRBV7-9 and TRBJ2-7; TRBD2 matches at 15 bases. Germline assignment: CDR1 SEHNR and CDR2 FQNEAQ (reference sequence). CDR3 length equals 15 residues. The V and J ends lost 5 bases and 2 bases, in that order; junction bases with no gene match: 1.